This TCR beta chain was recorded in a study of OX40 agonist ivuxolimab in advanced cancers. The V and J ends lost 0 bases and 1 base respectively, with 7 bases between them. CDR1 and CDR2 from the germline V gene are SGHRS and YFSETQ. This CDR3 is 14 amino acids long. Study results and caveats: The work left the antigen specificity of expanded peripheral T cells undetermined. CD8+ T cells averaged more expanded clones than CD4+.

The data were produced by immunoSEQ multiplex PCR, yet TCRdb's version contains in-frame clones alone and is incomplete. This table has 55,000 to 80,000 clones, approximately 90% appearing once. The sampling schedule covered blood at baseline, cycle 4 day 1, and cycle 7 day 1. A word on this clone: Its antigen is unknown.

Sample: CD4+ or CD8+ T cells sorted from blood, taken in a trial of the OX40 agonist ivuxolimab. The sequence came from an adult with an advanced solid tumor such as melanoma, head and neck, liver or kidney cancer. The gene calls are TRBV5-1 and TRBJ1-2, with D unresolved. CDR3 sequence: CASSLAEVNYGYTF. The DNA of the CDR3 is TGCGCCAGCAGCTTGGCCGAGGTTAACTATGGCTACACCTTC. Filled out from reference TRBV5-1 and TRBJ1-2, the complete variable domain reads KAGVTQTPRYLIKTRGQQVTLSCSPISGHRSVSWYQQTPGQGLQFLFEYFSETQRNKGNFPGRFSGRQFSNSRSEMNVSTLELGDSALYLCASSLAEVNYGYTFGSGTRLTVV.